This T cell receptor beta chain was identified in a study of spatial heterogeneity in lung cancer. About the study: Sequencing covered available follow-up PBMC samples collected a median of roughly 22 months after resection. Alpha-chain sequences were consistently detected less often than beta-chain sequences.

TCR cDNA molecules each carried a unique molecular identifier. TCRdb ran MiXCR on the 5' RACE reads and lists one entry per CDR3 protein. In the table there are under 150,000 distinct CDR3 sequences, 12% of which are singletons. This sample's time point: blood at routine non-recurrence follow-up after resection. Material for sequencing was whole RNA from tumor, nontumor lung or frozen PBMC, left unsorted. This clonotype was counted at least ten times. V lost 5 bases and J lost 6, with 8 bases in between. The CDR3 loop spans 12 amino acids. This sample comprised PBMCs, obtained at follow-up. The rearrangement links TRBV12-3 or TRBV12-4 to TRBJ1-5, with D hard to call. This TCR was sampled from a male donor with early-stage non-small cell lung cancer. The CDR3 coding sequence is TGTGCCAGCAGTAGCGTGGGTCAGCCCCAGCATTTT. It codes for CASSSVGQPQHF.